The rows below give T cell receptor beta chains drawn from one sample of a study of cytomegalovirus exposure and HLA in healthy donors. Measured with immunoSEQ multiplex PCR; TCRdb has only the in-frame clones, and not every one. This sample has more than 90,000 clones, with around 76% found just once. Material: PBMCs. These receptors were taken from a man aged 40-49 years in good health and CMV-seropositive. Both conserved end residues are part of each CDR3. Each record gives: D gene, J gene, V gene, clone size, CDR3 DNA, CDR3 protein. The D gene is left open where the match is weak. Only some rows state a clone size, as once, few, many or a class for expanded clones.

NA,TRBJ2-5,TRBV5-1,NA,TGCGCCAGCAGCGATCCCGGAGGGCGGGAGACCCAGTACTTC,CASSDPGGRETQYF
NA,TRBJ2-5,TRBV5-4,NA,TGTGCCAGCAGCTTTTGGGTTCGACAGCAGGAAGAGACCCAGTACTTC,CASSFWVRQQEETQYF
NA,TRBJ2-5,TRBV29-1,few,TGCAGCGTGACGGACACTCGGGAGACCCAGTACTTC,CSVTDTRETQYF
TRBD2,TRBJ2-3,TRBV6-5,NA,TGTGCCAGCAGTTACAGGGAGGGAGGCACAGATACGCAGTATTTT,CASSYREGGTDTQYF
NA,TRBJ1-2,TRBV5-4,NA,TGTGCCAGCAGCCCGGGGGAGGGGAACTATGGCTACACCTTC,CASSPGEGNYGYTF
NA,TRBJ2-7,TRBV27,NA,TGTGCCAGCAGTTTAGTGCAGGGGATCTACGAGCAGTACTTC,CASSLVQGIYEQYF
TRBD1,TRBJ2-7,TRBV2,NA,TGTGCCAGCAGTGAGAGGAGACAGGGTATTAACGAGCAGTACTTC,CASSERRQGINEQYF
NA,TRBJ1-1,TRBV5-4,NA,TGTGCCAGCAGCTTGCTAGGGGGGGACACTGAAGCTTTCTTT,CASSLLGGDTEAFF
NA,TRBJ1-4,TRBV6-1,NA,TGTGCCAGCAGTCCACACAGGTCTCGTAATGAAAAACTGTTTTTT,CASSPHRSRNEKLFF
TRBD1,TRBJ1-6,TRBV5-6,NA,TGTGCCAGCAGCTTGGGGACAGGGGGATCACCCCTCCACTTT,CASSLGTGGSPLHF
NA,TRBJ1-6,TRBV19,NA,TGTGCCAGTAGTGTCCGACAGGAGAGCTCCTATAATTCACCCCTCCACTTT,CASSVRQESSYNSPLHF
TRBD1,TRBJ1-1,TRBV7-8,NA,TGTGCCAGTGGACAGGGAGACCTCACTGAAGCTTTCTTT,CASGQGDLTEAFF
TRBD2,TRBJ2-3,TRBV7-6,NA,TGTGCCAGCAGCCCCGCGACTAGCGGGCTAGATACGCAGTATTTT,CASSPATSGLDTQYF
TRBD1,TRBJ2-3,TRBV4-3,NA,TGCGCCAGCAGCAAAGAGACGGCCAGACAGGGGTACACAGATACGCAGTATTTT,CASSKETARQGYTDTQYF
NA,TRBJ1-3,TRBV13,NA,TGTGCCAGCAGCTTAGGCCCAACAGGGACTACCTCTGGAAACACCATATATTTT,CASSLGPTGTTSGNTIYF
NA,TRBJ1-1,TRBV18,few,TGTGCCAGCTCACCAGAGGCGCTTGGTACTGAAGCTTTCTTT,CASSPEALGTEAFF
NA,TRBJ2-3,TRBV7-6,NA,TGTGCCAGCAGCTTAGCGCGACAGACAGATACGCAGTATTTT,CASSLARQTDTQYF
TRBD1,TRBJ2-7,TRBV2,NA,TGTGCCAGCAGTGGGGGGACAGGGGTCTACGAGCAGTACTTC,CASSGGTGVYEQYF
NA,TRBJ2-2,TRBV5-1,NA,TGCGCCAGCAGCTTGTCAGGATCGAACACCGGGGAGCTGTTTTTT,CASSLSGSNTGELFF
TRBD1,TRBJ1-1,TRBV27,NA,TGTGCCAGCAGTTTTAGGACAGGGGTGGACACTGAAGCTTTCTTT,CASSFRTGVDTEAFF
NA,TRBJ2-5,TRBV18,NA,TGTGCCAGCTCACCAGACAGTCAAGAGACCCAGTACTTC,CASSPDSQETQYF
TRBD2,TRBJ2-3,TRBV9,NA,TGTGCCAGCAGCGCTAGCGGCCCCAGCACAGATACGCAGTATTTT,CASSASGPSTDTQYF
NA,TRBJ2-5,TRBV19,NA,TGTGCCACCCGAAGGAGTAGCGAGGCGGCCCAGTACTTC,CATRRSSEAAQYF
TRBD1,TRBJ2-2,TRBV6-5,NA,TGTGCCAGCAGTTATCAGGGGGCGGGGACCGGGGAGCTGTTTTTT,CASSYQGAGTGELFF
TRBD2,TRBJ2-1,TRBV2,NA,TGTGCCAGCAGTCCCGGGACTAGCGTCGATGAGCAGTTCTTC,CASSPGTSVDEQFF
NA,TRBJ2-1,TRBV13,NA,TGTGCCAGCAGCACTAGTGGCAATGAGCAGTTCTTC,CASSTSGNEQFF
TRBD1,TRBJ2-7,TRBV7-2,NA,TGTGCCAGCAGCTTCACCGGACAGGGTCGGAACGAGCAGTACTTC,CASSFTGQGRNEQYF
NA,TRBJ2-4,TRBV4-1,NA,TGCGCCAGCAGCGCCCGGACAGAGGACATTCAGTACTTC,CASSARTEDIQYF
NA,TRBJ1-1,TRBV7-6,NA,TGTGCCAGCAGCTTAGCGCATGGGGGCAGGGGCACTGAAGCTTTCTTT,CASSLAHGGRGTEAFF